A single sample gave rise to the 12 T cell receptor beta chains below, sequenced in a study of blood T cell repertoires in COVID-19 (dated by TCRdb to between 2020 and 2021). The protocol used for the library was the immunoSEQ multiplex PCR assay. TCRdb took this table from immuneACCESS and kept in-frame rearrangements with V and J called. Such tables lack part of the clones; where checked against another copy, unresolved V genes explain under half of the gap, and the rest is unexplained. This sample gives tens of thousands of clones in total; about nine tenths of them show up just once. The top ten clones comprise approximately 5.4% of the sample. The specimen sequenced was peripheral blood. Receptors were obtained from a man aged 60-69 years with COVID-19, enrolled during active disease.

This clone was observed a few times. CDR3 sequence (DNA): TGCGCCAGCAGCCCGGGACAGACTTTTAACACTGAAGCTTTCTTT. Translating it yields CASSPGQTFNTEAFF. The chain recombines TRBV5-1 with TRBJ1-1; TRBD1 matches 7 bases. V lost 4 bases, J lost 2 bases, and 8 bases stayed unmatched. This CDR3 is 15 amino acids long. From germline, CDR1 is SGHRS and CDR2 YFSETQ.

This clone has just a few counts. The chain links TRBV4-1 to TRBJ1-3, with TRBD1 identical over 9 bases. Germline V CDR1 and CDR2: MGHRA, YSYEKL. There are 18 residues in the CDR3. V shed 1 base and J 0 bases; nucleotides not matched to a gene: 7. The CDR3 bases are TGCGCCAGCAGCCAAGCTCTAACAGGGGGCAGCTCTGGAAACACCATATATTTT. This gives the protein CASSQALTGGSSGNTIYF.

The chain carries TRBV6-5 and TRBJ1-1; 9 bases map to TRBD1. This CDR3 comprises 14 residues. Germline V gene sequence: CDR1 MNHEY, CDR2 SVGAGI. V gave up 4 bases and J gave up 4 bases; unmatched junction bases: 4. The CDR3: CASSLTGGPTEAFF. For the CDR3, the DNA is TGTGCCAGCAGTTTGACAGGGGGGCCCACTGAAGCTTTCTTT.

The rearrangement joins TRBV4-2 to TRBJ1-5, with D possibly being TRBD1 (6 bases). This CDR3 is 15 amino acids long. Between the trimmed V and J ends, which lost 4 bases and 8 bases, there was a span of 18 bases. In germline, CDR1 is LGHNA, CDR2 YNFKEQ. CDR3 DNA sequence: TGTGCCAGCAGCCCTTCGTGGACAGCCTTGAAGCCCCAGCATTTT. Encoded protein: CASSPSWTALKPQHF.

This chain uses TRBV5-6 with TRBJ1-6; TRBD1 might be the D (5 bases). Germline V gene data show CDR1 as SGHDT and CDR2 as YYEEEE. With 3 bases removed from V and 5 bases from J, the gap between germline ends came to 12 bases. CDR3 length: 15 amino acids. The CDR3 sequence: CASSYNDRDNSPLHF. The CDR3, as DNA: TGTGCCAGCAGCTATAACGACAGAGATAATTCACCCCTCCACTTT.

The V gene is TRBV4-1, the J gene TRBJ2-1; D may be TRBD1 (7 bases). The germline V and J ends were trimmed by 4 bases and 0 bases, with 13 bases remaining between them. The CDR3 is 16 amino acids. Looked up from germline, CDR1 is MGHRA and CDR2 is YSYEKL. The CDR3 protein is CASSLAGQISYNEQFF. CDR3 nucleotide sequence: TGCGCCAGCAGCCTGGCGGGACAGATCTCCTACAATGAGCAGTTCTTC.

The chain has TRBV2 and TRBJ1-3, with D hard to call. Germline V gives CDR1 SNHLY, CDR2 FYNNEI. V lost 7 bases and J lost 4, with 2 bases in between. This CDR3 contains 10 residues. Here the CDR3 reads CASTGNTIYF. The CDR3, as DNA: TGTGCCAGCACGGGAAACACCATATATTTT.

CDR3: CASSEQQTMKQFF. The CDR3 DNA follows: TGTGCCAGCAGTGAACAACAAACAATGAAGCAGTTCTTC. The chain employs TRBV2 and TRBJ2-1; D unresolved. The CDR3 has 13 amino acids. V gave up 2 bases and J gave up 11 bases, with 13 bases separating them. The germline gives CDR1 SNHLY, CDR2 FYNNEI.

The chain has TRBV6-8 and TRBJ2-3; D is possibly TRBD2 (5 bases). Deletions cut 6 bases from V and 3 bases from J, with 13 bases between. Germline CDR1 and CDR2: MNHGY and SAAAGT. The CDR3 contains 14 residues. The CDR3 DNA reads as TGTGCCAGCAGGCGAGCGGATTTAACAGATACGCAGTATTTT. Amino acids: CASRRADLTDTQYF.

The chain links TRBV7-9 to TRBJ2-1; D is possibly TRBD1 (6 bases). Germline V gene data show CDR1 as SEHNR and CDR2 as FQNEAQ (reference sequence). The V and J ends lost 0 bases and 6 bases respectively, with 24 bases between them. This CDR3 has 19 amino acids. The CDR3 spells CASSLANLRDTPRFNEQFF. Written as DNA, the CDR3 is TGTGCCAGCAGCTTAGCTAACCTAAGGGACACCCCCCGATTCAATGAGCAGTTCTTC. Drawing the rest from reference TRBV7-9 and TRBJ2-1, the complete variable domain is DTGVSQNPRHKITKRGQNVTFRCDPISEHNRLYWYRQTLGQGPEFLTYFQNEAQLEKSRLLSDRFSAERPKGSFSTLEIQRTEQGDSAMYLCASSLANLRDTPRFNEQFFGPGTRLTVL.

The gene calls are TRBV19 and TRBJ2-1; a possible D gene is TRBD2 (6 bases). The CDR3 extends over 19 amino acids. Germline V gene sequence: CDR1 LNHDA, CDR2 SQIVND (reference sequence). V lost 1 base and J 0 bases, leaving 19 bases between the germline ends. The CDR3 spells CASSIGAGVAESSYNEQFF. CDR3 in DNA: TGTGCCAGTAGTATAGGGGCCGGGGTAGCGGAAAGCTCCTACAATGAGCAGTTCTTC. Using reference TRBV19 and TRBJ2-1 for the parts outside the CDR3, the full variable domain is DGGITQSPKYLFRKEGQNVTLSCEQNLNHDAMYWYRQDPGQGLRLIYYSQIVNDFQKGDIAEGYSVSREKKESFPLTVTSAQKNPTAFYLCASSIGAGVAESSYNEQFFGPGTRLTVL.

The V gene is TRBV29-1, the J gene TRBJ1-2; D call uncertain. The CDR3 covers 12 residues. Trimming removed 2 bases from V and 2 bases from J, with 6 bases in between. Germline loops: CDR1 SQVTM, CDR2 ANQGSEA. The CDR3 loop reads CSVEQRNYGYTF. CDR3 DNA: TGCAGCGTTGAACAGAGGAACTATGGCTACACCTTC.